The 5 T cell receptor beta chains reported below all come from one sample, sequenced in a study of blood T cells in healthy people across ages. Through a sample-barcoded 5' primer and a J-beta primer mix, a second PCR was run for roughly 6 to 12 cycles. Each CDR3 protein gets one entry after TCRdb re-called the 5' RACE reads with MiXCR. The sample has fewer than 700,000 distinct CDR3 sequences, 40% to 55% seen once. Sequenced input: blood. The receptors come from a man of 80 years or more in good health.

The chain joins TRBV6-6 to TRBJ2-3; D unclear. Germline V gene data show CDR1 as MNHNY and CDR2 as SVGAGI (reference sequence). Between the trimmed V and J ends, which lost 5 bases and 2 bases, there was a span of 8 bases. This CDR3 region has 13 residues. CDR3 nucleotide sequence: TGTGCCAGCAGTGACCTGATCACAGATACGCAGTATTTT. Amino acids: CASSDLITDTQYF.

This clonotype was detected only a few times. The CDR3 region is CASSPRENTVLISYEQYF. The DNA for the CDR3 is TGTGCCAGCAGTCCCAGAGAAAATACAGTTCTCATCTCCTACGAGCAGTACTTC. V and J are TRBV28 and TRBJ2-7, with D unresolved. The CDR3 is 18 amino acids. Germline loops: CDR1 MDHEN, CDR2 SYDVKM. V shed 5 bases and J shed 0 bases, with 23 bases lying between them.

The chain uses TRBV3-1 and TRBJ1-1, with D perhaps TRBD1 (6 bases). V lost 4 bases, J lost 12 bases, and 18 bases lay in between. Germline V gives CDR1 LGHDT, CDR2 YNNKEL (reference sequence). The CDR3 sequence is 13 residues long. DNA for the CDR3: TGTGCCAGCAGCCTAGGGGGAGGCAGGACATCTTTCTTT. It is translated as CASSLGGGRTSFF.

This clonotype was observed at least ten times. This rearrangement joins TRBV6-5 to TRBJ2-3; 8 bases are a match to TRBD2. J gave up 2 bases and V 3 bases, and 16 bases lay outside the gene matches. The CDR3 spans 19 residues. Germline-derived CDR1 and CDR2 are MNHEY and SVGAGI. DNA of the CDR3: TGTGCCAGCAGTTATAGACTAGCGCGGAAAAACGATAACACAGATACGCAGTATTTT. Its translation: CASSYRLARKNDNTDTQYF.

This clonotype has just a few counts. The rearrangement links TRBV6-6 to TRBJ2-5, with 9 bases identical to TRBD1. From germline, CDR1 is MNHNY and CDR2 SVGAGI (reference sequence). The CDR3 runs 16 residues. V was clipped by 6 bases and J by 4 bases; unmatched bases: 12. CDR3 bases: TGTGCCAGCAGCCCCGGGACAGGGTTGGAGGGAGAGACCCAGTACTTC. Amino acids: CASSPGTGLEGETQYF.